These 18 T cell receptor beta chains originate from one sample sequenced in a study of CD4+ T cells in melanoma. Some clones are missing from TCRdb's copy, which holds only in-frame ones; the method was immunoSEQ multiplex PCR. The table lists around 110,000 clones, roughly 90% of them singletons. The sequenced material came from peripheral blood. These receptors were collected from a human donor with melanoma.

The rearrangement joins TRBV6-4 to TRBJ2-1; D may be TRBD2 (5 bases). Germline V lookup: CDR1 MRHNA, CDR2 SNTAGT. V was shortened by 2 bases and J by 0 bases, with 11 bases between the two germline ends. The CDR3 is made up of 16 amino acids. DNA of the CDR3: TGTGCCAGCAGTGACGTTGCGGGTAGCTCCTACAATGAGCAGTTCTTC. This codes for CASSDVAGSSYNEQFF.

The chain links TRBV27 to TRBJ1-2, with TRBD1 matching over 8 bases. V dropped 3 bases and J dropped 0; count of bases not matched to a gene: 21. Germline V gene sequence: CDR1 MNHEY, CDR2 SMNVEV (reference sequence). The CDR3 length is 21 residues. CDR3 nucleotides: TGTGCCAGCAGTTTCCCTGACCAATACGGACAGGGAATCACTACTAACTATGGCTACACCTTC. Encoded protein: CASSFPDQYGQGITTNYGYTF.

The V call is TRBV7-9, the J call TRBJ1-3, with D unclear. Germline V gene data show CDR1 as SEHNR and CDR2 as FQNEAQ (reference sequence). Trimming shortened V by 1 base and J by 5 bases, and 9 bases separated the two germline ends. The CDR3 runs 14 residues. This chain's CDR3 is CASSLVPARNTIYF. In DNA, the CDR3 is TGTGCCAGCAGCTTAGTCCCAGCTCGAAACACCATATATTTT.

The chain joins TRBV4-3 to TRBJ1-4, with 9 positions matching TRBD1. V shed 1 base, J shed 5 bases, and the junction held 5 bases outside the gene matches. The CDR3 spans 16 residues. Germline V lookup: CDR1 LGHNA, CDR2 YSLEER. The CDR3, as DNA: TGCGCCAGCAGCCAAGTACAGGGGGCACAAAATGAAAAACTGTTTTTT. This translates into CASSQVQGAQNEKLFF.

The rearrangement links TRBV4-3 to TRBJ1-4, with D unclear. This CDR3 region has 16 residues. V was shortened by 0 bases and J by 0 bases, with 8 bases between the two germline ends. Germline V gene data show CDR1 as LGHNA and CDR2 as YSLEER. As DNA, the CDR3 is TGCGCCAGCAGCCAAGAGGGGAGGGCAACTAATGAAAAACTGTTTTTT. Protein sequence: CASSQEGRATNEKLFF.

The CDR3 spells CASRELAGGKQETQYF. As DNA, the CDR3 is TGTGCCAGCAGGGAGCTAGCGGGAGGAAAACAAGAGACCCAGTACTTC. The rearrangement uses TRBV28 and TRBJ2-5; TRBD2 matches at 11 bases. The CDR3 runs to 16 residues. Germline-derived CDR1 and CDR2 are MDHEN and SYDVKM. The trim removed 6 bases at V and 2 bases at J, leaving 8 bases unmatched.

This clone was seen more than once but under ten times. The chain joins TRBV2 to TRBJ1-5, with D perhaps TRBD1 (6 bases). The CDR3 length is 14 residues. V was trimmed by 4 bases and J by 4 bases, leaving 11 bases between them. Looked up from germline, CDR1 is SNHLY and CDR2 is FYNNEI. The CDR3 coding sequence is TGTGCCAGCAGTGGCGGCAGGGGAAATCAGCCCCAGCATTTT. This encodes CASSGGRGNQPQHF.

The table lists this clone with a few counts. The rearrangement links TRBV5-8 to TRBJ1-6; a weak D match, TRBD1 (5 bases). Germline loops: CDR1 SGHTS, CDR2 YDEGEE. V lost 1 base and J lost 7, with 15 bases in between. This CDR3 region has 16 residues. The CDR3 loop is CASSLSSGRGNSPLHF. CDR3 in DNA: TGTGCCAGCAGCTTGAGCTCCGGACGGGGGAATTCACCCCTCCACTTT.

J is TRBJ2-7 and V is TRBV28; 7 nucleotides agree with TRBD2. The V gene end was trimmed by 3 bases and the J gene end by 0 bases; junction bases not matched to a gene: 8. The CDR3 has 16 residues. Germline V gene lookup returns CDR1 MDHEN and CDR2 SYDVKM. CDR3 nucleotide sequence: TGTGCCAGCAGTTTCGGAGCGGGGAAGAGCTCCTACGAGCAGTACTTC. As protein: CASSFGAGKSSYEQYF.

The chain combines TRBV7-2 with TRBJ2-2; 7 nucleotides match TRBD2. In germline, CDR1 is SGHTA, CDR2 FQGNSA. With V trimmed by 1 base and J by 5 bases, 4 bases remained unmatched. The CDR3 consists of 15 residues. The CDR3 region is CASSLGGGRTGELFF. CDR3 nucleotides: TGTGCCAGCAGCTTAGGGGGGGGGAGGACCGGGGAGCTGTTTTTT. The variable domain in full, completed from reference TRBV7-2 and TRBJ2-2, reads GAGVSQSPSNKVTEKGKDVELRCDPISGHTALYWYRQSLGQGLEFLIYFQGNSAPDKSGLPSDRFSAERTGGSVSTLTIQRTQQEDSAVYLCASSLGGGRTGELFFGEGSRLTVL.

The V gene is TRBV7-9, the J gene TRBJ1-2; no reliable D call. Germline CDR1 is SEHNR and CDR2 is FQNEAQ (reference sequence). Trimming stripped 1 base from V and 4 bases from J, with 7 bases between. This CDR3 region has 13 residues. The CDR3 DNA reads as TGTGCCAGCAGCTTAGGAGGAGTCTATGGCTACACCTTC. Protein: CASSLGGVYGYTF.

This clone occurred once. The rearrangement uses TRBV18 and TRBJ2-7; D remains unclear. The CDR3 is 13 amino acids. The germline V gene encodes CDR1 KGHSH and CDR2 LQKENI. Trimming pared 0 bases from V and 6 bases from J, leaving 9 bases between. The CDR3 DNA is TGTGCCAGCTCACCACCGAACAGTGGCGAGCAGTACTTC. Amino acids: CASSPPNSGEQYF.

The chain employs TRBV6-1 and TRBJ1-1; D gene uncertain. V lost 1 base to trimming and J lost 1 base, with 7 bases between them. The CDR3 is 14 amino acids. Germline V CDR1 and CDR2: MNHNS, SASEGT. DNA for the CDR3: TGTGCCAGCAGTGAAGTGGGGAGGAACACTGAAGCTTTCTTT. Amino acids: CASSEVGRNTEAFF.

This chain links TRBV27 with TRBJ2-7; D unclear. The V end was cut by 8 bases, the J end by 4 bases, with 24 bases between. Germline CDR1 reads MNHEY; CDR2 reads SMNVEV (reference sequence). The CDR3 runs to 16 residues. The CDR3 DNA follows: TGTGCCAGCCACGGCGGTCTTCAAGGTTGGCATTACGAGCAGTACTTC. Its translation: CASHGGLQGWHYEQYF.

The chain joins TRBV11-2 to TRBJ1-4; no clear D. V gave up 2 bases and J gave up 8 bases, with 9 bases separating them. Germline CDR1 SGHAT, CDR2 FQNNGV. The CDR3 spans 13 residues. CDR3 DNA: TGTGCCAGCAGCTTAAATTTATGGGAAAAACTGTTTTTT. Protein: CASSLNLWEKLFF.

This clone was observed a single time. This sequence joins TRBV21-1 and TRBJ2-5; the table's D gene call, TRBD2, was not cross checked with the DNA. TRBV21-1 is listed as a pseudogene. This CDR3 has 19 residues. The CDR3 sequence is CASSKEGTSGGLLQETQYF. For the CDR3, the DNA is TGTGCCAGCAGCAAAGAAGGGACTAGCGGGGGGCTCTTACAAGAGACCCAGTACTTC.

This clone showed up just a few times. The genes are TRBV4-3 and TRBJ1-4; 7 bases are a match to TRBD1. CDR1 and CDR2 (germline): LGHNA, YSLEER. With V trimmed by 4 bases and J by 8 bases, 10 bases remained unmatched. This CDR3 contains 15 residues. In DNA form, the CDR3 reads TGCGCCAGCAGCCTGCGACAGGGAGGGGGGGAAAAACTGTTTTTT. Amino acids: CASSLRQGGGEKLFF.

The chain combines TRBV7-3 with TRBJ2-7, with a possible D match to TRBD2 (5 bases). V lost 5 bases and J lost 3, with 14 bases in between. The germline gives CDR1 SGHTA, CDR2 FQGTGA. The CDR3 runs 14 residues. CDR3 DNA sequence: TGTGCCAGCAGCCCCGGAGGACGTGACTACGAGCAGTACTTC. Protein product: CASSPGGRDYEQYF.